Presented here are 17 T cell receptor beta chains from one specimen sequenced in a study of OX40 agonist ivuxolimab in advanced cancers. Sequencing used immunoSEQ multiplex PCR; TCRdb keeps in-frame clones, though not all of them. This table has tens of thousands of clones, around 84% appearing once. The sequenced sample was CD4+ or CD8+ T cells sorted from blood, obtained in a trial of the OX40 agonist ivuxolimab. The receptor source for this set is an adult with an advanced solid tumor such as melanoma, head and neck, liver or kidney cancer.

The rearrangement joins TRBV4-3 to TRBJ1-6; no clear D. V was clipped by 0 bases and J by 7 bases, with 4 bases between them. Germline lookup yields CDR1 LGHNA and CDR2 YSLEER. The CDR3 loop spans 13 amino acids. CDR3 sequence: CASSQEGNSPLHF. CDR3 DNA: TGCGCCAGCAGCCAAGAAGGGAATTCACCCCTCCACTTT.

The V call is TRBV27, the J call TRBJ1-1; a weak D match, TRBD1 (5 bases). CDR1 is MNHEY and CDR2 is SMNVEV in the germline V gene (reference sequence). Trimming pared 5 bases from V and 8 bases from J, leaving 21 bases between. There are 15 residues in the CDR3. CDR3 protein: CASSPPLAGPGEAFF. CDR3 sequence (DNA): TGTGCCAGCAGTCCCCCCCTAGCGGGGCCTGGGGAAGCTTTCTTT.

The CDR3 DNA reads TGTGCCAGCAGTTATAATCGGAATTATGGCTACACCTTC. Translated, it gives CASSYNRNYGYTF. This chain uses TRBV6-5 with TRBJ1-2, with D hard to call. Looked up from germline, CDR1 is MNHEY and CDR2 is SVGAGI. Trimming left V 3 bases short and J 5 bases short, with 10 bases between. This CDR3 spans 13 amino acids.

The chain uses TRBV7-3 and TRBJ2-1; no firm D call. Germline CDR1 is SGHTA and CDR2 is FQGTGA. Trimming stripped 0 bases from V and 8 bases from J, with 8 bases between. This CDR3 has 13 amino acids. Here the CDR3 reads CASSLTAGYEQFF. As DNA, the CDR3 is TGTGCCAGCAGCTTAACGGCCGGTTATGAGCAGTTCTTC.

The chain carries TRBV9 and TRBJ2-1, with 11 bases identical to TRBD2. The CDR3 spans 15 residues. Germline values: CDR1 SGDLS, CDR2 YYNGEE. V lost 7 bases and J lost 5; bases outside the gene matches: 8. This CDR3 reads CASSLAGGGDNEQFF. The CDR3 bases are TGTGCCAGCTCCCTAGCGGGAGGCGGGGACAATGAGCAGTTCTTC.

The chain is built from TRBV15 and TRBJ1-5, with no clear D. The V gene's germline CDR1 is LNHNV and CDR2 YYDKDF (reference sequence). Trimming pared 4 bases from V and 1 base from J, leaving 2 bases between. The CDR3 has 12 residues. CDR3 DNA: TGTGCCACCAGCAAGAGCAATCAGCCCCAGCATTTT. This codes for CATSKSNQPQHF. Full variable domain (missing parts from reference TRBV15 and TRBJ1-5): DAMVIQNPRYQVTQFGKPVTLSCSQTLNHNVMYWYQQKSSQAPKLLFHYYDKDFNNEADTPDNFQSRRPNTSFCFLDIRSPGLGDTAMYLCATSKSNQPQHFGDGTRLSIL.

Remarks on this clone: Mismatch with germline at one junction end may stem from a read error. Other DNA sequences of this sample code for an identical CDR3. The V and J genes are TRBV6-5 and TRBJ2-1; 9 nucleotides line up with TRBD2. Germline values: CDR1 MNHEY, CDR2 SVGAGI. CDR3 length: 14 residues. The CDR3 region is CASSYLAGYNEQFF. CDR3 nucleotides: TGTGCCAGCAGTTATCTAGCGGGATACAATGAACAGTTCTTC.

The J gene is TRBJ2-7, the V gene TRBV4-2; 14 nucleotides align to TRBD2. CDR3 length: 15 amino acids. Germline V lookup: CDR1 LGHNA, CDR2 YNFKEQ. The junction had 4 bases not matched to a gene; V was cut back by 3 bases and J by 6 bases. The CDR3, as DNA: TGTGCCAGCAGCCAGGGACTAGCGGGGGCGACCGAGCAGTACTTC. Translation gives CASSQGLAGATEQYF.

The V gene is TRBV4-1, the J gene TRBJ2-7; D could derive from TRBD1 or TRBD2 (5 bases each). In germline, CDR1 is MGHRA, CDR2 YSYEKL. The CDR3 length is 14 residues. V was trimmed by 1 base and J by 4 bases, leaving 11 bases between them. For the CDR3, the DNA is TGCGCCAGCAGCCAAGTAGGGACGATTTACGAGCAGTACTTC. Protein product: CASSQVGTIYEQYF.

J is TRBJ2-1 and V is TRBV13; a weak D match, TRBD2 (6 bases). Germline V gene sequence: CDR1 PRHDT, CDR2 FYEKMQ (reference sequence). V was cut by 1 base and J by 6 bases, with 13 bases left in between. The CDR3 consists of 15 residues. The CDR3 bases are TGTGCCAGCAGCTTAGAGGCGGGGACTCCCAATGAGCAGTTCTTC. This gives the protein CASSLEAGTPNEQFF.

V and J are TRBV28 and TRBJ2-6, with 7 bases fitting TRBD1. Germline V gene lookup returns CDR1 MDHEN and CDR2 SYDVKM. The CDR3 is 17 amino acids. Trimming at V came to 5 bases and at J to 0 bases, leaving 7 bases not matched to a gene. The CDR3 spells CASSEGQLRSGANVLTF. CDR3 in DNA: TGTGCCAGCAGTGAGGGACAGCTGCGCTCTGGGGCCAACGTCCTGACTTTC. Filled out from reference TRBV28 and TRBJ2-6, the complete variable domain reads DVKVTQSSRYLVKRTGEKVFLECVQDMDHENMFWYRQDPGLGLRLIYFSYDVKMKEKGDIPEGYSVSREKKERFSLILESASTNQTSMYLCASSEGQLRSGANVLTFGAGSRLTVL.

The chain recombines TRBV9 with TRBJ2-7, with 7 bases matching TRBD2. This CDR3 comprises 14 residues. Looked up from germline, CDR1 is SGDLS and CDR2 is YYNGEE. J lost 7 bases, V lost 3 bases, and 10 bases had no gene match. The CDR3 coding sequence is TGTGCCAGCAGCGGCGGGACTACCCCTCTGGAGCAGTACTTC. It codes for CASSGGTTPLEQYF.

The V and J genes are TRBV2 and TRBJ1-5; unclear D gene. V was cut by 3 bases and J by 3 bases, with 12 bases left in between. Looked up from germline, CDR1 is SNHLY and CDR2 is FYNNEI. This CDR3 region has 15 residues. The CDR3 region is CASSDVGNPNQPQHF. CDR3 nucleotides: TGTGCCAGCAGTGATGTGGGAAACCCCAATCAGCCCCAGCATTTT.

The table lists this clone with a count of one. This sequence joins TRBV10-3 and TRBJ1-2, with a tentative D call TRBD1 (5 bases). This CDR3 is built from 12 residues. Germline-derived CDR1 and CDR2 are ENHRY and SYGVKD. The V and J ends lost 8 bases and 2 bases respectively, with 9 bases between them. DNA of the CDR3: TGTGCCATCCTCAGGGAGAACTATGGCTACACCTTC. Its protein product is CAILRENYGYTF.

The rearrangement joins TRBV28 to TRBJ1-2; 7 bases are a match to TRBD1. Germline CDR1 is MDHEN and CDR2 is SYDVKM. Losses at the gene ends were 6 bases for V and 1 base for J; bases not matched to a gene: 2. The CDR3 covers 13 residues. This CDR3 reads CASRQGFNYGYTF. The CDR3, as DNA: TGTGCCAGCAGACAGGGGTTTAACTATGGCTACACCTTC.

The chain carries TRBV9 and TRBJ1-5; D is uncertain. Germline V lookup: CDR1 SGDLS, CDR2 YYNGEE. Trimming took 0 bases from V and 5 from J, leaving 6 bases between them. The length of the CDR3 is 13 residues. The CDR3 DNA sequence: TGTGCCAGCAGCGTAGCGGGTCATCAGCCCCAGCATTTT. Translation: CASSVAGHQPQHF.

The rearrangement links TRBV27 to TRBJ2-7; 8 nucleotides match TRBD2. The CDR3 has 14 amino acids. The ends lost 4 bases at V and 3 bases at J; junction bases unmatched: 5. Germline CDR1 reads MNHEY; CDR2 reads SMNVEV (reference sequence). CDR3 DNA sequence: TGTGCCAGCAGTTCCCGGGAGGGTATCTACGAGCAGTACTTC. This encodes CASSSREGIYEQYF.